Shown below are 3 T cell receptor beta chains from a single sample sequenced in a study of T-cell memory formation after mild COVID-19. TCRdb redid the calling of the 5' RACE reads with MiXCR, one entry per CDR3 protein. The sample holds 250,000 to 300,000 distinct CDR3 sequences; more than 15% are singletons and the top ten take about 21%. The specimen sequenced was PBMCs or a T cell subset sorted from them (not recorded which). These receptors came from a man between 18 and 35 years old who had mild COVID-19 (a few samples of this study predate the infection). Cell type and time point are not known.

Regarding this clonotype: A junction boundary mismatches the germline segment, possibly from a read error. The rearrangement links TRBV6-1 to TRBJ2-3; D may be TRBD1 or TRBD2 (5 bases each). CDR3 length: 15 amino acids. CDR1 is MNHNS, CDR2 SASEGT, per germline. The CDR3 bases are TGTGCCAGCAGTGATAGGGTGGGGGTCAGAGATAAGCAGTATTTT. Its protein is CASSDRVGVRDKQYF.

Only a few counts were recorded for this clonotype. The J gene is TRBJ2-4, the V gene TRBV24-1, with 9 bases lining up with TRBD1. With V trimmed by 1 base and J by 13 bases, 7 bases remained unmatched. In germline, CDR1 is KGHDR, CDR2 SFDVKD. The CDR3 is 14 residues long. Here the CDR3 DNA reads TGTGCCACCAGTGATTTCCTCATTGGGACAGGGCAGTACTTC. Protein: CATSDFLIGTGQYF.

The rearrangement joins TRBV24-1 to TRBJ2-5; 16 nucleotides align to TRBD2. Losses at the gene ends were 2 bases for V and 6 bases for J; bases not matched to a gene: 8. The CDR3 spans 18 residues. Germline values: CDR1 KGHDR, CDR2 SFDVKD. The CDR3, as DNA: TGTGCCACCAGTGATTCCGGGACTAGCGGGGGGGCCTTTCAGACCCAGTACTTC. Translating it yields CATSDSGTSGGAFQTQYF.